Listed below are T cell receptor beta chains from one sample, sequenced in a study of T-cell reconstitution after alpha-beta-depleted transplantation in children. One entry per CDR3 protein, called by TCRdb with MiXCR from the PCR reads. The sample consists of about 640,000 distinct CDR3 sequences, about 15% of them appearing once. Sequenced here: PBMCs from the stem cell graft donor, sampled from the stem cell graft. These receptors all come from a human donor who donated a stem cell graft to a child with acute myeloid leukemia. Both conserved end residues are part of each CDR3. D genes are given only for firm matches. Some rows have no size entry. The others give once, few or many, or a class for an expanded clone.

>TRBV15|-|TRBJ2-3|few
CATSTDRSTDTQYF
TGTGCCACCAGCACCGACAGGAGCACAGATACGCAGTATTTT
>TRBV18|-|TRBJ2-5|once
CASSPSGEPTQYF
TGTGCCAGCTCACCATCTGGGGAACCGACCCAGTACTTC
>TRBV20-1|TRBD1|TRBJ1-5|many
CSVRGTDSNQPQHF
TGCAGTGTAAGAGGGACAGACAGCAATCAGCCCCAGCATTTT
>TRBV20-1|-|TRBJ2-7|many
CSARLVGFSSYEQYF
TGCAGTGCTAGACTAGTGGGGTTTAGCTCCTACGAGCAGTACTTC
>TRBV20-1|TRBD1|TRBJ1-1|many
CSAILQGARTEAFF
TGCAGTGCTATATTACAGGGGGCGCGCACTGAAGCTTTCTTT
>TRBV10-2|-|TRBJ2-1|many
CASASRYHNEQFF
TGCGCCAGCGCGAGCAGGTACCACAATGAGCAGTTCTTC
>TRBV12-3/TRBV12-4|-|TRBJ1-5|many
CASSLSAGNQPQHF
TGTGCCAGCAGTTTATCGGCAGGCAATCAGCCCCAGCATTTT
>TRBV7-2|-|TRBJ2-3|many
CASSLVDRGGSDTQYF
TGTGCCAGCAGCTTAGTTGATAGGGGGGGATCAGATACGCAGTATTTT
>TRBV6-2/TRBV6-3|TRBD2|TRBJ2-7|few
CASSYSTSGSYEQYF
TGTGCCAGCAGTTACTCGACTAGCGGAAGCTACGAGCAGTACTTC
>TRBV6-2/TRBV6-3|-|TRBJ1-2|-
CASKPRDTFNYGYTF
TGTGCCAGCAAGCCCCGGGACACATTTAACTATGGCTACACCTTC
>TRBV6-6|-|TRBJ2-3|many
CASSYDSTDTQYF
TGTGCCAGCAGTTACGACAGCACAGATACGCAGTATTTT
>TRBV11-2|-|TRBJ2-5|few
CASSLVGGSLVETQYF
TGTGCCAGCAGCTTAGTGGGGGGCTCCCTCGTGGAGACCCAGTACTTC
>TRBV24-1|-|TRBJ2-2|many
CATNGGTNTGELFF
TGTGCCACCAATGGGGGCACGAACACCGGGGAGCTGTTTTTT
>TRBV7-2|-|TRBJ2-5|-
CASSLRSSTETQYF
TGTGCCAGCAGCTTAAGGTCTAGCACAGAGACCCAGTACTTC
>TRBV2|TRBD1|TRBJ2-2|-
CASTATGTGFRELFF
TGTGCCAGCACGGCAACCGGGACAGGGTTCAGGGAGCTGTTTTTT
>TRBV9|-|TRBJ2-5|-
CASSPEGKTQYF
TGTGCCAGCAGCCCGGAGGGGAAGACCCAGTACTTC
>TRBV29-1|-|TRBJ1-2|many
CSVEADTRSYGYTF
TGCAGCGTTGAAGCGGACACGAGAAGCTATGGCTACACCTTC
>TRBV7-2|-|TRBJ2-7|-
CASSLVGGGRGYEQYF
TGTGCCAGCAGCTTAGTTGGAGGCGGTCGAGGCTACGAGCAGTACTTC
>TRBV6-5|-|TRBJ1-1|few
CASSYGEGVTEAFF
TGTGCCAGCAGTTACGGGGAGGGGGTCACTGAAGCTTTCTTT
>TRBV20-1|-|TRBJ1-1|many
CSAARAIEVNTEAFF
TGCAGTGCCGCGAGGGCCATCGAGGTTAACACTGAAGCTTTCTTT
>TRBV6-5|-|TRBJ2-3|many
CASSRLDTQYF
TGTGCCAGCAGTCGGTTGGATACGCAGTATTTT
>TRBV10-3|-|TRBJ2-5|many
CATRGPGKPGQETQYF
TGTGCCACACGAGGGCCGGGAAAACCGGGGCAAGAGACCCAGTACTTC
>TRBV6-1|TRBD2|TRBJ2-4|-
CASSELAGGLTIQYF
TGTGCCAGCAGTGAACTAGCGGGGGGGCTAACCATTCAGTACTTC
>TRBV20-1|-|TRBJ1-1|few
CSATRGNTEAFF
TGCAGTGCTACCCGGGGGAACACTGAAGCTTTCTTT